The following is a TCR beta chain sequence with its context. Sequencing targeted TCR beta in T cells from blood (CD8+ and CD4+). FACS was used to enrich TEMRA cells, whereas the CD8+ and CD4+ T cells were obtained by negative isolation. This sample was included in a study of CD8 T cells in Susac syndrome. An input of 0.5 to 1 ug of RNA was subjected to reverse transcription using random hexamers. Amplification of TCR beta CDR3 used immunoSEQ multiplex PCR across 54 Vbeta and 13 Jbeta. Using its own MiXCR run on the immunoSEQ multiplex PCR reads, TCRdb lists one record per CDR3 protein. The sample shows 140,000 to 150,000 distinct CDR3 sequences, approximately 96% of them seen only once. J gave up 8 bases and V 4 bases, and 5 bases lay outside the gene matches. Germline V gene data show CDR1 as SGHRS and CDR2 as YFSETQ. CDR3 length equals 14 residues.

This chain connects TRBV5-1 to TRBJ2-4; 11 bases map to TRBD1. The clonotype originates from a human donor with multiple sclerosis. Material for sequencing was CD4+ T cells from PBMCs. CDR3 region: CASSAGQGADIQYF. CDR3 DNA sequence: TGCGCCAGCAGCGCCGGACAGGGGGCGGACATTCAGTACTTC.